This passage covers 26 T cell receptor beta chains from one sample sequenced in a study of cytomegalovirus exposure and HLA in healthy donors (dated by TCRdb to about 2017). The library was made by the immunoSEQ multiplex PCR assay. For the multiplex PCR, a mixture combining 60 forward primers for TCR Vbeta segments and 13 reverse primers for TCR Jbeta segments was used. The immuneACCESS repertoire file appears here via TCRdb, limited to in-frame rearrangements. These files lack a portion of the clones; in checked studies, under half of the deficit traces to unresolved V genes, and the cause of the others is not known. The table for this sample lists roughly 250,000 clones; 70% to 90% of them were counted only once. The top ten clonotypes cover 1.5% to 2.5% of the sample. The sequenced sample consisted of PBMCs. The source is a woman in her forties in good health and CMV-seropositive.

This clone was recorded once. The chain uses TRBV9 and TRBJ1-1; 7 positions agree with TRBD1. Trimming cost V 3 bases and J 0 bases; bases outside gene matches: 2. Germline V lookup: CDR1 SGDLS, CDR2 YYNGEE. CDR3 size: 14 residues. In nucleotides, the CDR3 is TGTGCCAGCAGCGCGGGACAGCTGAACACTGAAGCTTTCTTT. The encoded protein is CASSAGQLNTEAFF.

This clone was seen a handful of times. This chain uses TRBV7-8 with TRBJ2-1, with 10 bases fitting TRBD2. The CDR3 is 14 amino acids. Germline V gene lookup returns CDR1 SGHVS and CDR2 FQNEAQ. The trim removed 8 bases at V and 5 bases at J, leaving 6 bases unmatched. This chain's CDR3 is CASSKREGNNEQFF. CDR3 nucleotides: TGTGCCAGCTCCAAGCGGGAGGGCAACAATGAGCAGTTCTTC.

The gene calls are TRBV7-3 and TRBJ2-5, with 14 bases that match TRBD2. Gene TRBJ2-7 matches the end of the DNA better, so the J call may be wrong. The germline gives CDR1 SGHTA, CDR2 FQGTGA. CDR3 length: 16 residues. The CDR3 is CASSRGTSGSAYEQYF. CDR3 nucleotide sequence: TGTGCCAGCAGCCGAGGGACTAGCGGGAGTGCCTACGAGCAGTACTTC.

Only one count was recorded for this clone. This chain joins TRBV5-6 and TRBJ1-6; D not resolved. Germline lookup yields CDR1 SGHDT and CDR2 YYEEEE. The CDR3 length is 12 residues. Trimming shortened V by 2 bases and J by 9 bases, and 6 bases separated the two germline ends. CDR3 sequence reads: CASSFRSSPLHF. The CDR3 DNA sequence: TGTGCCAGCAGCTTTCGTTCTTCACCCCTCCACTTT.

The chain employs TRBV7-8 and TRBJ2-2, with D uncertain. V was clipped by 5 bases and J by 9 bases, with 13 bases between them. The CDR3 runs to 13 residues. CDR1 is SGHVS and CDR2 is FQNEAQ in the germline V gene. CDR3: CASSHLPYRELFF. The CDR3 DNA follows: TGTGCCAGCAGCCACTTACCGTACCGGGAGCTGTTTTTT.

Regarding this clone: Other DNA sequences in the same sample also yield this CDR3. This chain uses TRBV28 with TRBJ1-5; no definite D call. The CDR3 covers 12 residues. The V end lost 5 bases, the J end lost 4 bases, and 6 bases lay between the germline ends. Germline CDR1 and CDR2: MDHEN and SYDVKM. In DNA, the CDR3 is TGTGCCAGCAGTCTCCCTAATCAGCCCCAGCATTTT. Its protein product is CASSLPNQPQHF.

This clone was seen only a few times. This sequence joins TRBV28 and TRBJ1-1; TRBD1 matches 9 bases. Losses at the gene ends were 5 bases for V and 6 bases for J; bases not matched to a gene: 10. CDR3 length: 15 amino acids. Germline CDR1 MDHEN, CDR2 SYDVKM. Written as DNA, the CDR3 is TGTGCCAGCAGTCCTTCCGGGACAGGGAGTCCTGAAGCTTTCTTT. Encoded protein: CASSPSGTGSPEAFF.

The chain links TRBV2 to TRBJ2-1, with 7 bases aligning to TRBD2. V shed 3 bases, J shed 3 bases, and the junction held 8 bases outside the gene matches. The CDR3 covers 16 residues. Germline V gene sequence: CDR1 SNHLY, CDR2 FYNNEI. CDR3 in DNA: TGTGCCAGCAGTGATCCCGGGACTAACCTCTACAATGAGCAGTTCTTC. It encodes CASSDPGTNLYNEQFF. Filled out from reference TRBV2 and TRBJ2-1, the complete variable domain reads EPEVTQTPSHQVTQMGQEVILRCVPISNHLYFYWYRQILGQKVEFLVSFYNNEISEKSEIFDDQFSVERPDGSNFTLKIRSTKLEDSAMYFCASSDPGTNLYNEQFFGPGTRLTVL.

This clone was recorded once. The V gene is TRBV27, the J gene TRBJ2-7; 11 nucleotides line up with TRBD2. Germline CDR1 reads MNHEY; CDR2 reads SMNVEV (reference sequence). The CDR3 contains 14 residues. Germline trimming cut 8 bases from V and 2 bases from J; bases unmatched to any gene: 5. DNA of the CDR3: TGTGCCAGCCAACTAGCGGGAGCTACCTACGAGCAGTACTTC. This sequence encodes CASQLAGATYEQYF.

This clone has just one count. V usage is TRBV30 and J usage is TRBJ2-7, with 8 bases fitting TRBD2. CDR1 is GTSNPN, CDR2 SVGIG, per germline (reference sequence). V gave up 1 base and J gave up 4 bases; unmatched junction bases: 12. CDR3 length: 16 residues. The CDR3 bases are TGTGCCTGGAGTGGAACGGGAGGGCCCTCGGAATACGAGCAGTACTTC. Its translation: CAWSGTGGPSEYEQYF.

V is TRBV30 and J is TRBJ1-2, with TRBD1 matching 7 bases. Germline CDR1 GTSNPN, CDR2 SVGIG (reference sequence). The CDR3 contains 16 residues. V was pared by 1 base and J by 2 bases, with 10 bases of the junction left unmatched. The DNA of the CDR3 is TGTGCCTGGAGTGGGACAGGCCTCCGGCCGAACTATGGCTACACCTTC. It specifies CAWSGTGLRPNYGYTF.

J is TRBJ1-1 and V is TRBV28; tentatively, D is TRBD1 (5 bases). V was trimmed by 3 bases and J by 4 bases, leaving 18 bases between them. Per germline, CDR1 MDHEN and CDR2 SYDVKM. The CDR3 has 16 amino acids. CDR3 sequence (DNA): TGTGCCAGCAGTTTTGGCGGGGTGGGGCGGGGCACTGAAGCTTTCTTT. Protein: CASSFGGVGRGTEAFF.

This clone was observed a handful of times. The chain employs TRBV30 and TRBJ1-6; D is unclear. CDR1 is GTSNPN and CDR2 is SVGIG in the germline V gene (reference sequence). Trimming removed 0 bases at V and 9 bases at J, with 12 bases between. The length of the CDR3 is 14 residues. The CDR3: CAWSVRPGFSPLHF. For the CDR3, the DNA is TGTGCCTGGAGTGTACGTCCGGGGTTTTCACCCCTCCACTTT. Drawing the rest from reference TRBV30 and TRBJ1-6, the complete variable domain is SQTIHQWPATLVQPVGSPLSLECTVEGTSNPNLYWYRQAAGRGLQLLFYSVGIGQISSEVPQNLSASRPQDRQFILSSKKLLLSDSGFYLCAWSVRPGFSPLHFGNGTRLTVT.

The rearrangement links TRBV7-9 to TRBJ2-1; 16 nucleotides line up with TRBD2. Germline CDR1 reads SEHNR; CDR2 reads FQNEAQ (reference sequence). The CDR3 is 16 amino acids. V lost 3 bases to trimming and J lost 6 bases; unmatched junction nucleotides: 2. As DNA, the CDR3 is TGTGCCAGCAGCTTGGGACTAGCGGGAGGGACCAATGAGCAGTTCTTC. It translates to CASSLGLAGGTNEQFF.

This clone has just one count. This sequence joins TRBV2 and TRBJ2-3; D is perhaps TRBD2 (6 bases). CDR1 and CDR2 (germline): SNHLY, FYNNEI. The length of the CDR3 is 15 residues. V shed 3 bases and J shed 4 bases, with 14 bases lying between them. The CDR3 sequence is CASSEERRVPDTQYF. DNA of the CDR3: TGTGCCAGCAGTGAGGAGAGGAGGGTCCCAGATACGCAGTATTTT.

V and J are TRBV28 and TRBJ1-5, with TRBD1 as a possible D gene (5 bases). The V end was cut by 3 bases, the J end by 4 bases, with 16 bases between. Germline loops: CDR1 MDHEN, CDR2 SYDVKM. The CDR3 sequence is 16 residues long. The CDR3 DNA sequence: TGTGCCAGCAGTTTTGCTACTCCCGGGGGTAATCAGCCCCAGCATTTT. Translation: CASSFATPGGNQPQHF.

The V call is TRBV28, the J call TRBJ2-7, with 9 bases fitting TRBD2. The length of the CDR3 is 15 residues. Per germline, CDR1 MDHEN and CDR2 SYDVKM. J was trimmed by 3 bases and V by 8 bases; bases with no gene match: 11. The CDR3 DNA follows: TGTGCCAGCTCGTTTGGCGGGAGGGTTATCTACGAGCAGTACTTC. It translates to CASSFGGRVIYEQYF.

There are a few counts of this clone. V usage is TRBV6-4 and J usage is TRBJ1-2, with D uncertain. The V gene lost 3 bases and the J gene lost 6 bases, with 14 bases spanning the gap. Germline values: CDR1 MRHNA, CDR2 SNTAGT. There are 14 residues in the CDR3. The CDR3 DNA follows: TGTGCCAGCAGTGAGGGTGCGGGGTCGGATGGCTACACCTTC. Encoded protein: CASSEGAGSDGYTF.

The chain uses TRBV28 and TRBJ1-5; D is possibly TRBD1 (6 bases). Germline assignment: CDR1 MDHEN and CDR2 SYDVKM. Between the trimmed V and J ends, which lost 10 bases and 4 bases, there was a span of 14 bases. This CDR3 region has 13 residues. The DNA of the CDR3 is TGTGCCACTGGTGGGGGCGGAAATCAGCCCCAGCATTTT. It encodes CATGGGGNQPQHF.

This rearrangement joins TRBV28 to TRBJ1-2, with 8 bases matching TRBD1. Germline V gene data show CDR1 as MDHEN and CDR2 as SYDVKM. V gave up 7 bases and J gave up 1 base; unmatched junction bases: 14. This CDR3 is built from 17 residues. The chain's CDR3 is CASTPRGQGAFNYGYTF. CDR3 sequence (DNA): TGTGCCAGCACCCCGCGGGGCCAGGGGGCCTTTAACTATGGCTACACCTTC.

This chain uses TRBV5-1 with TRBJ2-3, with 8 bases fitting TRBD2. The ends lost 5 bases at V and 2 bases at J; junction bases unmatched: 4. The CDR3 length is 14 residues. Looked up from germline, CDR1 is SGHRS and CDR2 is YFSETQ. This CDR3 reads CASSAGGLTDTQYF. DNA of the CDR3: TGCGCCAGCAGTGCGGGAGGCCTCACAGATACGCAGTATTTT.

The rearrangement joins TRBV7-9 to TRBJ2-3; 9 bases line up with TRBD2. From germline, CDR1 is SEHNR and CDR2 FQNEAQ (reference sequence). CDR3 size: 16 residues. V shed 1 base, J shed 2 bases, and the junction held 4 bases outside the gene matches. Written as DNA, the CDR3 is TGTGCCAGCAGCTTAGGTTCTAGCGGGAACACAGATACGCAGTATTTT. It encodes CASSLGSSGNTDTQYF. Complete variable domain (other parts from reference TRBV7-9 and TRBJ2-3): DTGVSQNPRHKITKRGQNVTFRCDPISEHNRLYWYRQTLGQGPEFLTYFQNEAQLEKSRLLSDRFSAERPKGSFSTLEIQRTEQGDSAMYLCASSLGSSGNTDTQYFGPGTRLTVL.

The chain uses TRBV30 and TRBJ2-1; 8 bases agree with TRBD2. The CDR3 is made up of 19 amino acids. The germline gives CDR1 GTSNPN, CDR2 SVGIG (reference sequence). V trimming: 3 bases; J trimming: 3 bases; junction bases outside the gene matches: 19. CDR3 bases: TGTGCCTGGAGACCGAAAGCGGGAGAGGTTTTATGGGGCTACAATGAGCAGTTCTTC. It yields the protein CAWRPKAGEVLWGYNEQFF.

The table lists this clone with a count of one. The CDR3 DNA sequence: TGTGCCAGTCGACAGGACTCTGGGGCCAACGTCCTGACTTTC. Amino acids: CASRQDSGANVLTF. This chain uses TRBV19 with TRBJ2-6; maybe TRBD1 (6 bases). Germline lookup yields CDR1 LNHDA and CDR2 SQIVND (reference sequence). This CDR3 is 14 amino acids long. The V and J ends lost 8 bases and 0 bases respectively, with 8 bases between them.

The chain employs TRBV7-2 and TRBJ1-4; possibly TRBD1 for D (6 bases). The length of the CDR3 is 13 residues. V was shortened by 3 bases and J by 8 bases, with 10 bases between the two germline ends. CDR1 is SGHTA, CDR2 FQGNSA, per germline. CDR3 amino acids: CASSFYREEKLFF. CDR3 DNA sequence: TGTGCCAGCAGCTTCTACAGGGAGGAAAAACTGTTTTTT.

The chain carries TRBV2 and TRBJ2-1, with 13 bases lining up with TRBD2. The CDR3 runs to 14 residues. Per the germline V gene, CDR1 is SNHLY and CDR2 is FYNNEI. The junction had 3 bases not matched to a gene; V was cut back by 5 bases and J by 8 bases. This chain's CDR3 is CASSRLAGGDEQFF. The CDR3 DNA sequence: TGTGCCAGCAGTCGACTAGCGGGAGGTGATGAGCAGTTCTTC.